This is a list of T cell receptor beta chains from one sample in a study of blood T cell repertoires in COVID-19. Here immunoSEQ multiplex PCR was the method, and the copy in TCRdb shows in-frame clones only, minus some. The sample carries a few hundred thousand clones, approximately 92% recorded once. The sample consisted of peripheral blood. The receptor set was obtained from a woman aged 40 to 50 who had recovered from COVID-19. Both conserved end residues are part of each CDR3.

V	J	CDR3
TRBV2	TRBJ1-1	CASSTDRTVLNTEAFF
TRBV2	TRBJ1-4	CASTDRRGTNEKLFF
TRBV6-2/TRBV6-3	TRBJ2-1	CASSPRDEQFF
TRBV5-4	TRBJ2-7	CASSQSGTPYEQYF
TRBV10-3	TRBJ2-4	CAISAASGKLAKNIQYF
TRBV7-2	TRBJ2-1	CASSSSSGTYNEQFF
TRBV9	TRBJ2-3	CASSLNPELTDTQYF
TRBV27	TRBJ1-1	CASSPPGVRTEAFF
TRBV28	TRBJ2-7	CASLETTPSYEQYF
TRBV2	TRBJ2-5	CASSTSTGDQYF
TRBV11-3	TRBJ2-2	CASSTTGVLVGELFF
TRBV3-1/TRBV3-2	TRBJ1-1	CASSQDRGTANTEAFF
TRBV3-1/TRBV3-2	TRBJ2-7	CASSHASGVPEQYF
TRBV29-1	TRBJ2-3	CSVVPGQSDTQYF
TRBV27	TRBJ1-4	CASSSAGGTNEKLFF
TRBV5-1	TRBJ2-2	CASSLLPGDTGELFF
TRBV2	TRBJ1-4	CASSAQGSSELFF
TRBV19	TRBJ2-1	CASSPPGGWVSNEQFF
TRBV4-3	TRBJ2-1	CASSQEALGLAVNEQFF
TRBV18	TRBJ1-6	CASSPLENSPLHF
TRBV11-3	TRBJ2-5	CASSLGRLGETQYF
TRBV5-1	TRBJ1-1	CASKEGSAGAEAFF
TRBV29-1	TRBJ2-5	CSVEEPGGGQETQYF
TRBV7-2	TRBJ2-3	CASSLMSSGGTDTQYF
TRBV5-1	TRBJ1-1	CASSLFADTEAFF
TRBV7-2	TRBJ1-1	CASSPQPGTPSAFF
TRBV12-3/TRBV12-4	TRBJ2-7	CASSPGQSYEQYF
TRBV2	TRBJ1-1	CASSVKLGTEAFF
TRBV4-1	TRBJ2-5	CASSQEGRDETQYF
TRBV18	TRBJ2-2	CASSPGLGATGELFF
TRBV7-9	TRBJ2-1	CASSLGGSPAGGQFF
TRBV11-3	TRBJ1-2	CASSPPRTDRYGYTF
TRBV2	TRBJ1-1	CASLGVNTEAFF
TRBV6-5	TRBJ2-7	CASSYSRDGLYEQYF
TRBV19	TRBJ1-1	CASSRDRATEAFF
TRBV15	TRBJ2-1	CATSRGQAAQPYNEQFF
TRBV13	TRBJ2-5	CASSLGAGIAGGPFQETQYF